This TCR beta chain was sequenced in a study of blood T cell repertoires in COVID-19. Study summary: The cDNA or gDNA used as material had been derived from T cells, B-cell-depleted T cells, or PBMCs.

Trimming cost V 4 bases and J 5 bases; bases outside gene matches: 4. The CDR3 extends over 13 amino acids. CDR1 and CDR2 (germline): MNHEY, SVGEGT. Some clones are missing from TCRdb's copy, which holds only in-frame ones; the method was immunoSEQ multiplex PCR. The top ten hold 2.5% to 4% of the sample, which has 85,000 to 130,000 clones, about 86% seen once. This clonotype was obtained from an elderly woman with active or convalescent COVID-19. The rearrangement joins TRBV6-2 or TRBV6-3 to TRBJ1-2, with 7 bases matching TRBD1. The sample comprised peripheral blood. The CDR3 DNA follows: TGTGCCAGCAGTTCCAGGGGGGCTTATGGCTACACCTTC. This gives the protein CASSSRGAYGYTF.